This T cell receptor (beta chain) was obtained from a study of early stage breast cancer tumors. Turning to this clone: Antigen: not known.

Study-wide results and caveats: Tumors had about 2.5-fold higher T cell density and higher clonality than adjacent normal breast tissue.

The germline V gene encodes CDR1 SGHTS and CDR2 YDEGEE. V was cut by 4 bases and J by 1 base, with 19 bases left in between. The CDR3 contains 17 residues. Libraries were prepared by immunoSEQ multiplex PCR; TCRdb keeps only in-frame clonotypes and omits some of them. Of tens of thousands of clones in the sample, roughly 81% were seen once. Material: blood. V and J are TRBV5-8 and TRBJ2-3; the D is unclear. The origin of this receptor is a person aged 35-50 years with breast cancer. The CDR3 DNA is TGTGCCAGCAGCCTGGCGACGGACGCATACGGCACAGATACGCAGTATTTT. Its translation is CASSLATDAYGTDTQYF.